One sample yielded the 18 T cell receptor beta chains listed below, sequenced in a study of patients and donors after allogeneic stem cell transplantation. MiXCR was run by TCRdb on the RT-PCR reads, yielding one entry per CDR3 protein. The sample has over 130,000 distinct CDR3 sequences; 30% to 45% are singletons. Sequencing was carried out using blood, either unsorted or a sorted T cell fraction (not recorded which). All receptors derive from a human donor who was either an allogeneic HSCT recipient or a stem cell or donor lymphocyte infusion donor (not recorded which). It is not recorded whose cells these are; they may come from a transplant donor.

CDR3 nucleotide sequence: TGCGCCAGCAGCCAAACCGCGACAGGGATTATCGGGGAGCTGTTTTTT. Its protein is CASSQTATGIIGELFF. This rearrangement joins TRBV4-3 to TRBJ2-2, with 7 bases matching TRBD1. Germline trimming cut 2 bases from V and 7 bases from J; bases unmatched to any gene: 10. This CDR3 contains 16 residues. In germline, CDR1 is LGHNA, CDR2 YSLEER.

This clonotype was detected only a few times. The rearrangement links TRBV12-3 or TRBV12-4 to TRBJ1-2; D is unresolved. The CDR3 is 13 residues long. V was trimmed by 6 bases and J by 7 bases, leaving 15 bases between them. CDR3 in DNA: TGTGCCAGCAGCAGCCTGGAGGGAAGTGGCTACACCTTC. Residues: CASSSLEGSGYTF.

V and J are TRBV5-1 and TRBJ2-1; 7 bases fit TRBD2. CDR1 SGHRS and CDR2 YFSETQ come from the germline V gene. The CDR3 loop spans 16 amino acids. V lost 4 bases and J lost 4; bases outside the gene matches: 11. In DNA form, the CDR3 reads TGCGCCAGCAGCATGGGAAGCGGGACGGGGTACAATGAGCAGTTCTTC. The encoded protein is CASSMGSGTGYNEQFF.

The chain carries TRBV5-1 and TRBJ2-3; D not resolved. With 5 bases removed from V and 1 base from J, the gap between germline ends came to 20 bases. The CDR3 is 17 residues long. Germline loops: CDR1 SGHRS, CDR2 YFSETQ. CDR3 bases: TGCGCCAGCAGTGAGGTGGGGTCCCTAGGACGCACAGATACGCAGTATTTT. Protein sequence: CASSEVGSLGRTDTQYF.

The CDR3 spells CASSRGRNTEAFF. The DNA of the CDR3 is TGTGCCAGCAGCCGGGGCCGAAACACTGAAGCTTTCTTT. J is TRBJ1-1 and V is TRBV7-9; D perhaps matches TRBD1 (5 bases). V was pared by 5 bases and J by 2 bases, with 9 bases between. The germline gives CDR1 SEHNR, CDR2 FQNEAQ (reference sequence). This CDR3 is built from 13 residues.

The chain couples TRBV2 to TRBJ1-5; D is unclear. The CDR3 has 16 amino acids. V was cut by 4 bases and J by 0 bases, with 13 bases left in between. Germline-derived CDR1 and CDR2 are SNHLY and FYNNEI. The CDR3, as DNA: TGTGCCAGCAGTGTGACGGGCGCCTATAGCAATCAGCCCCAGCATTTT. It yields the protein CASSVTGAYSNQPQHF.

The CDR3 loop reads CASSLAGGTLGELFF. In nucleotides, the CDR3 is TGTGCCAGCAGCTTAGCCGGGGGAACGCTCGGGGAGCTGTTTTTT. This chain uses TRBV7-8 with TRBJ2-2, with TRBD2 as a possible D gene (6 bases). CDR3 length: 15 amino acids. CDR1 and CDR2 (germline): SGHVS, FQNEAQ. V dropped 0 bases and J dropped 7 bases, with 12 bases sitting between them.

The rearrangement joins TRBV12-3 or TRBV12-4 to TRBJ1-1; D is ambiguous. This CDR3 has 13 amino acids. V was shortened by 8 bases and J by 7 bases, with 17 bases between the two germline ends. The CDR3: CASSPQTYIEAFF. Here the CDR3 DNA reads TGTGCCAGCTCTCCACAAACTTACATTGAAGCTTTCTTT.

This clonotype came up a few times. This chain joins TRBV7-2 and TRBJ1-1; D unclear. Between the trimmed V and J ends, which lost 3 bases and 3 bases, there was a span of 5 bases. Looked up from germline, CDR1 is SGHTA and CDR2 is FQGNSA. This CDR3 comprises 12 residues. The CDR3 DNA is TGTGCCAGCAGCTTTTTCTACACTGAAGCTTTCTTT. Encoded protein: CASSFFYTEAFF.

This clonotype was observed a few times. V usage is TRBV10-3 and J usage is TRBJ1-1; no clear D. V dropped 6 bases and J dropped 10 bases, with 27 bases sitting between them. The length of the CDR3 is 16 residues. CDR1 ENHRY and CDR2 SYGVKD come from the germline V gene. In nucleotides, the CDR3 is TGTGCCATCAGGCCCGGGGTGGGTCTGGATTCTCGGGGAGCTTTCTTT. It yields the protein CAIRPGVGLDSRGAFF.

V usage is TRBV24-1 and J usage is TRBJ1-1; tentatively, D is TRBD1 (5 bases). Trimming left V 5 bases short and J 5 bases short, with 8 bases between. Germline CDR1 KGHDR, CDR2 SFDVKD. This CDR3 is built from 12 residues. The CDR3 here is CATSGSGTEAFF. The CDR3, as DNA: TGTGCCACCAGTGGGTCAGGGACTGAAGCTTTCTTT.

The chain recombines TRBV29-1 with TRBJ1-2; D is possibly TRBD1 (5 bases). Germline V gene data show CDR1 as SQVTM and CDR2 as ANQGSEA. Between the trimmed V and J ends, which lost 7 bases and 0 bases, there was a span of 15 bases. This CDR3 spans 14 amino acids. In DNA form, the CDR3 reads TGCAGCGCCGGGGGAGGGGAAACTAACTATGGCTACACCTTC. Its protein product is CSAGGGETNYGYTF.

This clonotype has just a few counts. The V and J genes are TRBV12-3 or TRBV12-4 and TRBJ1-5, with TRBD1 identical over 7 bases. V shed 6 bases, J shed 1 base, and the junction held 3 bases outside the gene matches. The CDR3 sequence is 14 residues long. The CDR3 sequence is CASSGTDSNQPQHF. The CDR3 DNA reads TGTGCCAGCAGCGGGACAGACAGCAATCAGCCCCAGCATTTT.

This clonotype was picked up one time. CDR3 sequence (DNA): TGTGCCAGCAGTTTTCGGACAGACCACACTGAAGCTTTCTTT. It is translated as CASSFRTDHTEAFF. The chain links TRBV11-2 to TRBJ1-1, with D maybe TRBD1 (6 bases). The CDR3 has 14 residues. Germline lookup yields CDR1 SGHAT and CDR2 FQNNGV. Trimming took off 6 bases at V and 3 bases at J, with 14 bases between the two ends.

The chain employs TRBV7-8 and TRBJ1-6; TRBD1 matches at 7 bases. This CDR3 has 15 residues. Germline V gene lookup returns CDR1 SGHVS and CDR2 FQNEAQ. The V and J ends lost 5 bases and 7 bases, in that order; junction bases with no gene match: 8. This CDR3 is CASSPDRVPNSPLHF. DNA for the CDR3: TGTGCCAGCAGCCCCGACAGGGTGCCCAATTCACCCCTCCACTTT.

This rearrangement joins TRBV7-9 to TRBJ2-3; a possible D gene is TRBD2 (5 bases). Germline V gives CDR1 SEHNR, CDR2 FQNEAQ (reference sequence). Trimming shortened V by 8 bases and J by 11 bases, and 11 bases separated the two germline ends. The CDR3 is 10 amino acids. The CDR3 protein is CASEDGMQYF. The CDR3 DNA is TGTGCCAGCGAAGACGGGATGCAGTATTTT. The complete variable domain, with remaining parts taken from reference TRBV7-9 and TRBJ2-3, reads DTGVSQNPRHKITKRGQNVTFRCDPISEHNRLYWYRQTLGQGPEFLTYFQNEAQLEKSRLLSDRFSAERPKGSFSTLEIQRTEQGDSAMYLCASEDGMQYFGPGTRLTVL.

The rearrangement links TRBV11-2 to TRBJ1-3; 7 bases map to TRBD1. Germline assignment: CDR1 SGHAT and CDR2 FQNNGV. This CDR3 has 17 residues. V lost 3 bases to trimming and J lost 4 bases; unmatched junction nucleotides: 12. The CDR3 region is CASSFSGGRPSGNTIYF. Written as DNA, the CDR3 is TGTGCCAGCAGCTTCTCAGGGGGTCGACCGTCAGGAAACACCATATATTTT.

The gene calls are TRBV10-3 and TRBJ2-1; no reliable D call. CDR1 and CDR2 from the germline V gene are ENHRY and SYGVKD. The CDR3 runs 14 residues. Trimming removed 2 bases from V and 5 bases from J, with 10 bases in between. This CDR3 reads CAISEETINNEQFF. The DNA for the CDR3 is TGTGCCATCAGTGAGGAGACCATCAACAATGAGCAGTTCTTC.